This TCR beta chain was found in a study of T cells in Graves' hyperthyroidism and ophthalmopathy. Findings and caveats of the study: Stable hyperthyroidism was told apart from ophthalmopathy by a model built on 13 V-J features. It was a median 6.5 months before onset that the model predicted ophthalmopathy. Researchers found most expanded thyroid clonotypes above 0.001 in blood as well.

Amplification of TCR beta CDR3 regions was performed using RNA transcripts as template. An initial round of RT-PCR targeting the TCR CDR3 relied on the HTBI primer set. MiXCR, applied by TCRdb to the multiplex PCR reads, yields one record per CDR3 protein. The repertoire holds hundreds of thousands of distinct CDR3 sequences, about 15% seen once, with around 4.1% in the top ten. This clonotype was observed many times. What it binds is not known. Exclusion criteria comprised uncontrolled infection, other autoimmune disease, pregnancy or lactation. V lost 7 bases, J lost 7 bases, and 10 bases stayed unmatched. CDR1 is LNHDA, CDR2 SQIVND, per germline (reference sequence). The CDR3 runs 14 residues.

The sequence came from a woman in her 40s with Graves' ophthalmopathy. This chain uses TRBV19 with TRBJ1-5; 7 nucleotides align to TRBD1. Sequencing was performed on blood. The CDR3 spells CASMRDRDPQPQHF. DNA of the CDR3: TGTGCCAGTATGAGAGACAGGGACCCCCAGCCCCAGCATTTT. The entire variable domain, with the rest obtained from reference TRBV19 and TRBJ1-5, is as follows: DGGITQSPKYLFRKEGQNVTLSCEQNLNHDAMYWYRQDPGQGLRLIYYSQIVNDFQKGDIAEGYSVSREKKESFPLTVTSAQKNPTAFYLCASMRDRDPQPQHFGDGTRLSIL.